This TCR beta chain was sequenced for a study of cytomegalovirus exposure and HLA in healthy donors. The V and J ends lost 7 bases and 1 base respectively, with 13 bases between them. The germline V gene encodes CDR1 ENHRY and CDR2 SYGVKD. This CDR3 comprises 14 residues. In its sample, this clone was seen a few times. In the PCR, 60 Vbeta and 13 Jbeta primers were used. Produced via immunoSEQ multiplex PCR; TCRdb's table is partial and in-frame only. In the table there are about 160,000 clones, roughly 82% of which are singletons. This TCR was recovered from a woman in her fifties or sixties in good health and CMV-seropositive. What was sequenced was PBMCs. V and J are TRBV10-3 and TRBJ1-1; D is perhaps TRBD1 (6 bases). This CDR3 is CAINPKGQNTEAFF. CDR3 in DNA: TGTGCCATCAATCCAAAGGGACAGAACACTGAAGCTTTCTTT.